Following are 29 T cell receptor beta chains from one sample sequenced in a study of T cell responses to AZD1222 COVID-19 vaccine (dated by TCRdb to 2020 to 2023). The sample's time point, from its label and the paper: baseline before first vaccination. Library generation was performed with the immunoSEQ multiplex PCR assay. TCRdb obtained this table from immuneACCESS and retained in-frame rearrangements with V and J assigned. These tables miss some clones; where compared with another copy, unresolved V genes account for less than half of the shortfall, and the remainder is unexplained. In this sample the table shows approximately 160,000 clones, 75% to 90% of which occur a single time. The biggest ten clones account for 2.6% of the sample. Here the sequenced sample was peripheral blood, taken on day 0 of AZD1222 vaccination. Receptor source: an adult in good health.

The chain employs TRBV4-1 and TRBJ1-6, with D maybe TRBD1 (6 bases). Trimming left V 3 bases short and J 9 bases short, with 15 bases between. CDR1 and CDR2 from the germline V gene are MGHRA and YSYEKL. The CDR3 spans 15 residues. The CDR3 region is CASSHLQGERSPLHF. The CDR3 DNA follows: TGCGCCAGCAGCCACCTACAGGGTGAGCGTTCACCCCTCCACTTT.

V usage is TRBV15 and J usage is TRBJ2-1; D is unclear. This CDR3 region has 17 residues. The germline V and J ends were trimmed by 1 base and 12 bases, with 25 bases remaining between them. Germline CDR1 reads LNHNV; CDR2 reads YYDKDF (reference sequence). The CDR3 nucleotides read TGTGCCACCAGCAGAGTGCACTCCCGACGAAGACACCTGGGGCAGTTCTTC. Translating gives CATSRVHSRRRHLGQFF.

The V gene is TRBV19, the J gene TRBJ1-5; the D gene is possibly TRBD1 (6 bases). The CDR3 is 14 residues long. The germline V gene encodes CDR1 LNHDA and CDR2 SQIVND (reference sequence). Trimming took 6 bases from V and 3 from J, leaving 12 bases between them. CDR3 loop: CASSDRPVNQPQHF. The DNA for the CDR3 is TGTGCCAGTAGCGACAGGCCTGTCAATCAGCCCCAGCATTTT.

This chain uses TRBV4-1 with TRBJ1-4, with D tentatively TRBD1 (6 bases). CDR1 is MGHRA, CDR2 YSYEKL, per germline. This CDR3 has 15 amino acids. Between the trimmed V and J ends, which lost 7 bases and 7 bases, there was a span of 19 bases. Written as DNA, the CDR3 is TGCGCCAGCAACCCCTCGTGGGGGGCAAGTGAAAAACTGTTTTTT. This encodes CASNPSWGASEKLFF.

The chain recombines TRBV10-1 with TRBJ2-1; 7 positions agree with TRBD2. Germline lookup yields CDR1 WNHNN and CDR2 SYGVQD (reference sequence). Losses at the gene ends were 3 bases for V and 3 bases for J; bases not matched to a gene: 2. CDR3 size: 14 residues. This CDR3 reads CASSESGDYNEQFF. In DNA, the CDR3 is TGCGCCAGCAGTGAAAGCGGGGACTACAATGAGCAGTTCTTC.

The chain couples TRBV21-1 to TRBJ1-2; the table names TRBD1, a call not compared with the DNA. TRBV21-1 is noted as a pseudogene. The CDR3 runs to 17 residues. This CDR3 reads CASSIRTGGFALCGYTF. The CDR3 nucleotides read TGTGCCAGCAGCATCCGGACAGGGGGGTTTGCGCTCTGCGGCTACACCTTC.

V gene TRBV19 combines with J gene TRBJ1-2; D is uncertain. This CDR3 comprises 15 residues. The V end lost 7 bases, the J end lost 4 bases, and 19 bases lay between the germline ends. Germline V CDR1 and CDR2: LNHDA, SQIVND (reference sequence). In DNA, the CDR3 is TGTGCCAGTACTTCCGCCTTATACGGGAGCTATGGCTACACCTTC. Translation gives CASTSALYGSYGYTF.

This clone was recorded at least ten times. J is TRBJ2-7 and V is TRBV4-1, with D possibly being TRBD1 or TRBD2 (5 bases each). Germline CDR1 MGHRA, CDR2 YSYEKL. The V and J ends lost 0 bases and 2 bases respectively, with 14 bases between them. There are 16 residues in the CDR3. As DNA, the CDR3 is TGCGCCAGCAGCCAAGATCCACGGGACGCCGCCTACGAGCAGTACTTC. Translating gives CASSQDPRDAAYEQYF.

The chain is built from TRBV19 and TRBJ2-3, with 9 bases that match TRBD1. Germline V gives CDR1 LNHDA, CDR2 SQIVND (reference sequence). Trimming took 5 bases from V and 7 from J; bases not matched to a gene: 10. CDR3 length: 15 amino acids. CDR3 amino acids: CASSSSGTGKNTQYF. CDR3 sequence (DNA): TGTGCCAGTAGTTCCTCCGGGACAGGGAAAAATACGCAGTATTTT.

This chain connects TRBV6-1 to TRBJ1-3; D not resolved. Trimming pared 0 bases from V and 2 bases from J, leaving 8 bases between. The germline V gene encodes CDR1 MNHNS and CDR2 SASEGT. The CDR3 spans 15 residues. CDR3 sequence: CASSEAAGAGNTIYF. DNA for the CDR3: TGTGCCAGCAGTGAAGCCGCGGGAGCTGGAAACACCATATATTTT.

The genes are TRBV27 and TRBJ1-2; 8 nucleotides line up with TRBD1. This CDR3 comprises 16 residues. Germline lookup yields CDR1 MNHEY and CDR2 SMNVEV (reference sequence). Trimming cost V 1 base and J 2 bases; bases outside gene matches: 6. This CDR3 is CASSLLRQGTNYGYTF. CDR3 DNA sequence: TGTGCCAGCAGTTTATTAAGACAGGGGACGAACTATGGCTACACCTTC.

The V and J genes are TRBV6-6 and TRBJ2-3; TRBD2 agrees at 7 bases. V was clipped by 3 bases and J by 0 bases; unmatched bases: 3. In germline, CDR1 is MNHNY, CDR2 SVGAGI (reference sequence). CDR3 length: 15 amino acids. As DNA, the CDR3 is TGTGCCAGCAGTTATGAGCGGGACAGCACAGATACGCAGTATTTT. Its protein product is CASSYERDSTDTQYF.

The chain uses TRBV5-6 and TRBJ1-2; 8 bases are shared with TRBD1. V trimming: 1 base; J trimming: 8 bases; junction bases outside the gene matches: 13. CDR3 length equals 16 residues. From germline, CDR1 is SGHDT and CDR2 YYEEEE. CDR3 sequence: CASSLRNSGGAYGYTF. The CDR3 DNA follows: TGTGCCAGCAGCTTGCGGAACTCAGGGGGCGCTTACGGCTACACCTTC.

This clone showed up just a few times. This chain uses TRBV29-1 with TRBJ1-1; D is possibly TRBD1 (5 bases). The CDR3 spans 11 residues. Germline values: CDR1 SQVTM, CDR2 ANQGSEA. V was pared by 5 bases and J by 8 bases, with 12 bases between. The CDR3 nucleotides are TGCAGCGTTAAGTTTGACAGAGAAGCTTTCTTT. This translates into CSVKFDREAFF.

V is TRBV3-1 (or the pseudogene TRBV3-2) and J is TRBJ2-3, with TRBD2 matching over 12 bases. This CDR3 is 20 amino acids long. The junction had 20 bases not matched to a gene; V was cut back by 4 bases and J by 6 bases. In germline, CDR1 is LGHDT, CDR2 YNNKEL (reference sequence). The CDR3 spells CASSRYGLAGSGSPLDTQYF. The DNA for the CDR3 is TGTGCCAGCAGCCGATACGGACTAGCGGGATCTGGGTCCCCCCTCGATACGCAGTATTTT.

The J gene is TRBJ2-1, the V gene TRBV28; weak D call: TRBD2 (6 bases). Trimming removed 6 bases from V and 10 bases from J, with 10 bases in between. CDR1 and CDR2 (germline): MDHEN, SYDVKM. This CDR3 has 11 residues. The CDR3 reads CASRGTFEQFF. CDR3 DNA: TGTGCCAGCAGGGGGACTTTCGAGCAGTTCTTC. Using reference TRBV28 and TRBJ2-1 for the parts outside the CDR3, the full variable domain is DVKVTQSSRYLVKRTGEKVFLECVQDMDHENMFWYRQDPGLGLRLIYFSYDVKMKEKGDIPEGYSVSREKKERFSLILESASTNQTSMYLCASRGTFEQFFGPGTRLTVL.

This clone appeared once. The V call is TRBV15, the J call TRBJ1-5; perhaps TRBD1 as D (6 bases). This CDR3 comprises 17 residues. Per germline, CDR1 LNHNV and CDR2 YYDKDF (reference sequence). V lost 3 bases and J lost 4, with 19 bases in between. Here the CDR3 DNA reads TGTGCCACCAGCAGGTCGTTAAGAGCAGGGACAAATCAGCCCCAGCATTTT. The encoded protein is CATSRSLRAGTNQPQHF.

This CDR3 is CASSLWGGGGNTEAFF. In DNA form, the CDR3 reads TGTGCCAGCAGTCTTTGGGGAGGAGGTGGAAACACTGAAGCTTTCTTT. J is TRBJ1-1 and V is TRBV27; D unresolved. V shed 5 bases and J shed 2 bases, with 18 bases lying between them. Looked up from germline, CDR1 is MNHEY and CDR2 is SMNVEV (reference sequence). The CDR3 has 16 residues.

The chain joins TRBV19 to TRBJ2-7; 7 bases are shared with TRBD1. The CDR3 is 14 amino acids. Germline V gene sequence: CDR1 LNHDA, CDR2 SQIVND (reference sequence). The V segment lost 6 bases and the J segment 3 bases; nucleotides outside the gene matches: 8. CDR3 DNA: TGTGCCAGTAGGGGGTGGGACAGCGACTACGAGCAGTACTTC. This gives the protein CASRGWDSDYEQYF. Variable domain in full (rest from reference TRBV19 and TRBJ2-7): DGGITQSPKYLFRKEGQNVTLSCEQNLNHDAMYWYRQDPGQGLRLIYYSQIVNDFQKGDIAEGYSVSREKKESFPLTVTSAQKNPTAFYLCASRGWDSDYEQYFGPGTRLTVT.

The chain combines TRBV7-2 with TRBJ1-2; weak D call: TRBD1 (5 bases). V lost 2 bases to trimming and J lost 6 bases, with 10 bases between them. Per germline, CDR1 SGHTA and CDR2 FQGNSA. This CDR3 has 13 amino acids. CDR3 loop: CASSLTGGDGYTF. In DNA form, the CDR3 reads TGTGCCAGCAGCTTAACAGGAGGCGATGGCTACACCTTC.

The chain combines TRBV27 with TRBJ2-1; TRBD2 matches 8 bases. V dropped 2 bases and J dropped 8; count of bases not matched to a gene: 5. Germline V gives CDR1 MNHEY, CDR2 SMNVEV (reference sequence). The CDR3 sequence is 14 residues long. This CDR3 is CASSLTGSGDEQFF. CDR3 coding DNA: TGTGCCAGCAGTTTAACGGGTAGCGGGGATGAGCAGTTCTTC.

V is TRBV6-5 and J is TRBJ2-7; 8 bases are a match to TRBD1. Germline V gene data show CDR1 as MNHEY and CDR2 as SVGAGI. This CDR3 is 14 amino acids long. V dropped 6 bases and J dropped 4; count of bases not matched to a gene: 8. The CDR3 DNA follows: TGTGCCAGCAGCTACGACAGGGGATTGTACGAGCAGTACTTC. Protein: CASSYDRGLYEQYF.

V usage is TRBV11-2 and J usage is TRBJ1-5, with a possible D match to TRBD1 (6 bases). The germline V gene has CDR1 SGHAT and CDR2 FQNNGV. The CDR3 loop spans 14 amino acids. Trimming took off 1 base at V and 2 bases at J, with 6 bases between the two ends. CDR3 residues: CASSLAGGNQPQHF. The CDR3 DNA is TGTGCCAGCAGCTTAGCAGGGGGCAATCAGCCCCAGCATTTT. The complete variable domain, with remaining parts taken from reference TRBV11-2 and TRBJ1-5, reads EAGVAQSPRYKIIEKRQSVAFWCNPISGHATLYWYQQILGQGPKLLIQFQNNGVVDDSQLPKDRFSAERLKGVDSTLKIQPAKLEDSAVYLCASSLAGGNQPQHFGDGTRLSIL.

The rearrangement links TRBV9 to TRBJ2-7; possibly TRBD1 for D (6 bases). Germline assignment: CDR1 SGDLS and CDR2 YYNGEE. The CDR3 runs 13 residues. The V and J ends lost 3 bases and 4 bases respectively, with 11 bases between them. The CDR3 DNA reads as TGTGCCAGCAGCGAGGGGACAAAGTACGAGCAGTACTTC. Translating gives CASSEGTKYEQYF.

The CDR3, as DNA: TGTGCCAGTAGTATAAACTATGGCTACACCTTC. Translated, it gives CASSINYGYTF. The V call is TRBV19, the J call TRBJ1-2, with unresolved D. Germline V gene lookup returns CDR1 LNHDA and CDR2 SQIVND (reference sequence). V was clipped by 2 bases and J by 2 bases, with 0 bases between them. The CDR3 length is 11 residues.

This clone was seen only once. This chain connects TRBV9 to TRBJ2-7; 7 nucleotides line up with TRBD2. The CDR3 loop spans 15 amino acids. With 0 bases clipped from V and 4 bases from J, the junction kept 7 bases outside the gene matches. Germline V gene lookup returns CDR1 SGDLS and CDR2 YYNGEE. The CDR3 nucleotides read TGTGCCAGCAGCGTAGGCTCTAGCGGAGGGTACGAGCAGTACTTC. It codes for CASSVGSSGGYEQYF.

The rearrangement uses TRBV5-6 and TRBJ2-3; tentatively, D is TRBD2 (6 bases). Germline CDR1 is SGHDT and CDR2 is YYEEEE. Trimming took off 0 bases at V and 2 bases at J, with 16 bases between the two ends. This CDR3 spans 17 amino acids. CDR3 in amino acids: CASSLVSLAGITDTQYF. The CDR3 DNA reads as TGTGCCAGCAGCTTGGTTTCCTTGGCGGGGATCACAGATACGCAGTATTTT.

The CDR3: CASNPRPDRTYNEQFF. CDR3 coding DNA: TGCGCCAGCAACCCCCGACCCGACAGGACCTACAATGAGCAGTTCTTC. The chain joins TRBV5-1 to TRBJ2-1, with D possibly TRBD1 on 6 matching bases. Looked up from germline, CDR1 is SGHRS and CDR2 is YFSETQ. The CDR3 has 16 residues. The germline V and J ends were trimmed by 6 bases and 2 bases, with 18 bases remaining between them.

This chain connects TRBV5-1 to TRBJ2-3; unclear D gene. Trimming stripped 4 bases from V and 2 bases from J, with 5 bases between. This CDR3 is built from 12 residues. CDR1 is SGHRS, CDR2 YFSETQ, per germline. The CDR3 bases are TGCGCCAGCAGCCCGAACACAGATACGCAGTATTTT. Protein sequence: CASSPNTDTQYF.